Sequencing of this T cell receptor beta chain was carried out in a study of human T cells and chemical hapten exposure. TCRdb itself ran the RACE reads through MiXCR, one entry per CDR3 protein. The sample has 97,000 or so distinct CDR3 sequences, around 25% seen once. The germline V and J ends were trimmed by 1 base and 12 bases, with 13 bases remaining between them. Germline V gives CDR1 SGHDT, CDR2 YYEEEE. CDR3 length: 12 amino acids. The time point is: patch test 3, about 24 weeks after DPC sensitization. Sample treatment: therapeutic diphenylcyclopropenone sensitization with weekly scalp DPC. Donors were 18 to 70-year-old alopecia patients suitable for DPC.

The input for sequencing was whole blood, taken in connection with sensitization to the hapten diphenylcyclopropenone (DPC). The origin of this receptor is a man aged 35 to 55 with alopecia areata. Some clones in this sample may be carry-over from other donors' samples. The chain employs TRBV5-6 and TRBJ1-1; tentative D call: TRBD1 (5 bases). CDR3 in DNA: TGTGCCAGCAGCTTGTTGGCGGCAGGGACTTTCTTT. This gives the protein CASSLLAAGTFF.